This TCR beta chain emerged from a study of shared clonotypes between healthy human individuals. Study conclusions and caveats: Clonotype sharing among donors was expected to depend on sequencing depth. The study drew on few donors, limiting represented genetic and exposure-history diversity.

For every subset, genomic DNA was evenly distributed across several immunoSEQ plates. Measured with immunoSEQ multiplex PCR; TCRdb has only the in-frame clones, and not every one. The table includes hundreds of thousands of clones, roughly 96% detected once. About this clone: Antigen specificity is unknown.

Terminally differentiated effector memory CD45RA+ cells were excluded by CCR7 positive selection of CD45RO-negative cells. Donors were healthy HIV-negative adults without recent acute infections or vaccinations. This TCR came from a woman aged 25 to 39 in good health. The sequenced sample consisted of naive CD8+ T cells sorted from blood.

The CDR3 region is CASSQERRVYNEQFF. The CDR3 coding sequence is TGCGCCAGCAGCCAAGAGCGGAGGGTGTACAATGAGCAGTTCTTC. The V and J genes are TRBV4-1 and TRBJ2-1; tentative D call: TRBD2 (6 bases). The CDR3 totals 15 residues. Per germline, CDR1 MGHRA and CDR2 YSYEKL. Trimming removed 0 bases from V and 4 bases from J, with 10 bases in between.